The clone carrying this T cell receptor (beta chain) was seen only a few times. Its antigen is currently unknown. Sorted CD4+ subsets: naive, central memory, regulatory, stem cell-like memory (CD45RO/CCR7/CD25/CD127/CD95/CD27 panel). The sequenced template was cDNA made from the entire isolated RNA. TCRdb's table, derived via immunoSEQ multiplex PCR, lists solely in-frame clones and lacks some. The sample has 300,000 to 400,000 clones, roughly a tenth seen once. The data stem from a study of beta chain features in type 1 diabetes. Overall study: Researchers looked at about 110 million sorted cells across all samples. Overall study findings and caveats: Shortening of TCRB CDR3s, moderate but significant, appeared in all four CD4+ subsets of Type 1 diabetes patients. Patients with type 1 diabetes showed fewer VDJ junction insertions and more deletions. Researchers reported that naive, central memory and Treg TCRB repertoires appeared more similar in patients than in healthy donors.

The V end lost 4 bases, the J end lost 7 bases, and 15 bases lay between the germline ends. The CDR3 spans 14 residues. Germline V gives CDR1 KGHSH, CDR2 LQKENI. Input material: central memory CD4+ T cells from blood. The sequence was obtained from a man aged 25 to 40 with type 1 diabetes. The rearrangement uses TRBV18 and TRBJ2-3; D might be TRBD1 or TRBD2, each matching 5 bases. CDR3 DNA: TGTGCCAGCTCACTGGGGGTGAGCGAGAATACGCAGTATTTT. This encodes CASSLGVSENTQYF. Variable domain in full (rest from reference TRBV18 and TRBJ2-3): NAGVMQNPRHLVRRRGQEARLRCSPMKGHSHVYWYRQLPEEGLKFMVYLQKENIIDESGMPKERFSAEFPKEGPSILRIQQVVRGDSAAYFCASSLGVSENTQYFGPGTRLTVL.